This TCR beta chain is drawn from a study of T-cell reconstitution after alpha-beta-depleted transplantation in children. Concerning this clonotype itself: Antigen unknown.

A library of TCRbeta sequences, prepared with unique molecular identifiers, was generated. One entry per CDR3 protein results from TCRdb running MiXCR on the PCR reads. The sample lists more than 200,000 distinct CDR3 sequences, 20% to 30% occurring once. Overall study results and limits: There were some patients whose high TCRbeta diversity at day 60 came from surviving recipient T cells and thymic progenitors. At one year after transplant, newly produced T cells mostly accounted for T-cell counts and diversity. Reported findings indicate that, about two months after transplant, alpha-beta T cells came from several hundred expanded clones, which were derived from non-depleted graft cells.

The CDR3 is made up of 13 amino acids. V trimming: 5 bases; J trimming: 5 bases; junction bases outside the gene matches: 1. Germline CDR1 is LGHNA and CDR2 is YNFKEQ. The source of this sequence is a female patient aged 2-15 years who had a stem cell transplant for congenital amegakaryocytic thrombocytopenia, so the T cells may come from the graft donor. This specimen was PBMCs, mostly from graft donor cells, taken 360 days after TCRalphabeta/CD19-depleted stem cell transplant. The J gene is TRBJ2-2, the V gene TRBV4-2, with TRBD2 matching 8 bases. CDR3 protein: CASSGGRTGELFF. The CDR3 DNA is TGTGCCAGCAGCGGCGGGAGGACCGGGGAGCTGTTTTTT.